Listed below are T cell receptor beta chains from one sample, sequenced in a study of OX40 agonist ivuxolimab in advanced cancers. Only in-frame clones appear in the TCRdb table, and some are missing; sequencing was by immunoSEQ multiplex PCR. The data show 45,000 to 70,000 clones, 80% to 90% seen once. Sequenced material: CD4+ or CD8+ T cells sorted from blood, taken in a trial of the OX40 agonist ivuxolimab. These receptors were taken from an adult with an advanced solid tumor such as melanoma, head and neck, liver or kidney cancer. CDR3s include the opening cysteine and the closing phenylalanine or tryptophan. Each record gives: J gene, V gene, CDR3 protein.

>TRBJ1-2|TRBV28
CASSLNPAGYGYTF
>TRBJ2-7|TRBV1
CTSRLCFGIPYEQYF
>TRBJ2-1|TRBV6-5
CASSYSFGTSYEQFF
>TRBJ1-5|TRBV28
CASSLEYGRQNQSQHF
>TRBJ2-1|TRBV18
CASSPLNNEQFF
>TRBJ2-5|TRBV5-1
CASSLAREETQYF
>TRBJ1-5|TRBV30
CAWSNGDRGYQPQHF
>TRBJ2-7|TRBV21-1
CASSQRVKGGYEQYF
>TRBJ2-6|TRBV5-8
CASSLRRSGANVLTF
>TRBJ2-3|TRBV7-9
CASSPSAQNTDTQYF
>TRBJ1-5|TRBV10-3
CATQGDRGNQPQHF
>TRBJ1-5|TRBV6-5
CASSYGQGQGNQPQHF
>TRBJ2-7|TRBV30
CAFGTFSSYEQYF
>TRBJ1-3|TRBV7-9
CASRFQGSPGNTIYF
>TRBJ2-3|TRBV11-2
CASSSDRVTDTQYF
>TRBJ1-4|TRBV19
CASSIGSRVGEKLFF
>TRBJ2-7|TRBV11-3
CASSLRQGYEQYF
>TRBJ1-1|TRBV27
CASSLEARGLMNTEAFF
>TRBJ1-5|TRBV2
CASSAGAQPQHF
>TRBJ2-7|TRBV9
CASSPGQGFYEQYF
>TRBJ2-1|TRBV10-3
CASKPGQGINEQFF
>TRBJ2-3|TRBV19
CASTSSGDVRPDTQYF
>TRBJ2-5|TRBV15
CATSRDQGHTETQYF
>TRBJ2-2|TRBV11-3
CASSPQGDTGELFF
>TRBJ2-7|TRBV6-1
CASSNLGFDYEQYF
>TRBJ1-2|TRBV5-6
CASTPGTDYGYTF
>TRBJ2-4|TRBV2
CASSEPSNIQYF
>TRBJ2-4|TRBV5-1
CASSLAGGENIQYF
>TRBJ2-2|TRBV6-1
CASSERRVIAGELFF
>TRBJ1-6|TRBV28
CASTLRRGYNSPLHF
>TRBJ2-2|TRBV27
CASKGGRGTGELFF
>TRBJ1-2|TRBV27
CASSTRTGEYGYTF
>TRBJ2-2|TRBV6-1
CANSQGQGVAGELFF
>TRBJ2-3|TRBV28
CASSLATDTQYF
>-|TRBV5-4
CASSLGGESKYEQYF
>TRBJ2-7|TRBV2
CASRGRGVSYEQYF
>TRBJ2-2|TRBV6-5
CASRQGTGELFF
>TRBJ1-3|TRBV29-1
CSVLPGSSGNTIYF
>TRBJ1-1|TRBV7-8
CASTTSQGGKAFF
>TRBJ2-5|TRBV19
CASSINPLGTQGTQYF
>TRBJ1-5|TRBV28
CASVWGAALANQPQHF
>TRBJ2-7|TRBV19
CASSPPGAREQYF
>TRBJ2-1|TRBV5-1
CASSLGTVSNEQFF